These T cell receptor beta chains were read from a single sample in a study of patients and donors after allogeneic stem cell transplantation. In TCRdb, the RT-PCR reads were re-called with MiXCR into one record per CDR3 protein. Of fewer than 30,000 distinct CDR3 sequences in the sample, roughly two fifths were seen once. Material for sequencing was blood, either unsorted or a sorted T cell fraction (not recorded which). These receptors originate from a human donor who was either an allogeneic HSCT recipient or a stem cell or donor lymphocyte infusion donor (not recorded which). It is not recorded whose cells these are; they may come from a transplant donor. The CDR3 runs from the conserved cysteine through the conserved F or W. D genes are given only for firm matches. Clone size appears in some rows only: once, few, many, or a class for an expanded clone.

size | J | D | V | DNA | CDR3
once | TRBJ1-4 | NA | TRBV5-6 | TGTGCCAGCAGTTGGCAGGGAGTTAATGAAAAACTGTTTTTT | CASSWQGVNEKLFF
NA | TRBJ2-1 | TRBD1 | TRBV18 | TGTGCCAGCTCCCCCGGGACAGGGGACCACAATGAGCAGTTCTTC | CASSPGTGDHNEQFF
NA | TRBJ1-1 | NA | TRBV15 | TGTGCCACCAGTCTAGCAGGTTTGAACACTGAAGCTTTCTTT | CATSLAGLNTEAFF
NA | TRBJ1-5 | NA | TRBV12-3/TRBV12-4 | TGTGCCAGCAGCCGACGGACAGCGACCGTTCAGCCCCAGCATTTT | CASSRRTATVQPQHF
few | TRBJ1-6 | NA | TRBV7-9 | TGTGCCAGCAGCTTAGCAGGGTCGGGAAATTCACCCCTCCACTTT | CASSLAGSGNSPLHF
NA | TRBJ2-7 | NA | TRBV28 | TGTGCCAGCAGTCCAGAACGCTACGAGCAGTACTTC | CASSPERYEQYF
few | TRBJ1-2 | NA | TRBV12-3/TRBV12-4 | TGTGCCAGCAGTCCCCTCAGCACCTCGCCCTATGGCTACACCTTC | CASSPLSTSPYGYTF
NA | TRBJ2-3 | TRBD1 | TRBV9 | TGTGCCAGCAGCTTTACAGGGGGTCCAGATACGCAGTATTTT | CASSFTGGPDTQYF
once | TRBJ2-5 | NA | TRBV6-6 | TGTGCCAGTCAGAGGGAAGAGACCCAGTACTTC | CASQREETQYF
NA | TRBJ1-5 | NA | TRBV29-1 | TGCAGCGTAGGGGACCATCAGCCCCAGCATTTT | CSVGDHQPQHF
few | TRBJ2-7 | TRBD1 | TRBV5-6 | TGTGCCAGCAGCTTGGCCCCCACCGGGACAGGGCGGTACGAGCAGTACTTC | CASSLAPTGTGRYEQYF
NA | TRBJ1-4 | NA | TRBV11-2 | TGTGCCAGCAGCTTTGCAGGCCTAGGGAATAATGAAAAACTGTTTTTT | CASSFAGLGNNEKLFF
NA | TRBJ1-1 | TRBD1 | TRBV20-1 | TGCAGTGCCCCAAGGCACGGACAGGGCCGGACTGCAGCCACTGAAGCTTTCTTT | CSAPRHGQGRTAATEAFF
few | TRBJ1-1 | NA | TRBV24-1 | TGTGCCACCAGTGATTTAACATTAAGGGGAGATTTGAACACTGAAGCTTTCTTT | CATSDLTLRGDLNTEAFF
few | TRBJ1-4 | NA | TRBV6-5 | TGTGCCAGCTCCAAAAGGGCAACTAATGAAAAACTGTTTTTT | CASSKRATNEKLFF
many | TRBJ1-6 | NA | TRBV5-1 | TGCGCCAGCAGCTTGGCTGAGATAAGCTCCTATAATTCACCCCTCCACTTT | CASSLAEISSYNSPLHF
NA | TRBJ2-2 | NA | TRBV4-2 | TGTGCCAGCAGCCAAGATGGCGCGGCCGGGGAGCTGTTTTTT | CASSQDGAAGELFF
NA | TRBJ2-7 | NA | TRBV18 | TGTGCCAGCTCACCAGGCAGGGAACCCTACGAGCAGTACTTC | CASSPGREPYEQYF
few | TRBJ1-6 | TRBD1 | TRBV5-1 | TGCGCCAGCAGCTCCGGGACAGGCCGCTTCCATTCACCCCTCCACTTT | CASSSGTGRFHSPLHF
many | TRBJ1-3 | NA | TRBV5-1 | TGCGCCAGCAGCTTGGACAGGGGAAACACCATATATTTT | CASSLDRGNTIYF
NA | TRBJ2-1 | TRBD2 | TRBV9 | TGTGCCAGCAGCCGCCTTAGCGGGATGGTGAATGAGCAGTTCTTC | CASSRLSGMVNEQFF
few | TRBJ1-2 | NA | TRBV7-8 | TGTGCCAGCAGTTTAGCAGGTTTTTCTGGCTACACCTTC | CASSLAGFSGYTF
NA | TRBJ2-7 | NA | TRBV29-1 | TGCAGCGTTGAATGGCGCCAGGGGGGTATCTACGAGCAGTACTTC | CSVEWRQGGIYEQYF
NA | TRBJ2-2 | NA | TRBV5-1 | TGCGCCAGCAGCTTGCTTTCTCAAGCGAACACCGGGGAGCTGTTTTTT | CASSLLSQANTGELFF
once | TRBJ2-1 | NA | TRBV4-1 | TGCGCCAGCAGCCAAATTTGGACAGTCTACAATGAGCAGTTCTTC | CASSQIWTVYNEQFF
NA | TRBJ1-1 | TRBD1 | TRBV12-3/TRBV12-4 | TGTGCCAGCAGTCCCACAGGGGGCGCAGACACTGAAGCTTTCTTT | CASSPTGGADTEAFF